The 14 T cell receptor beta chains listed next were all sequenced from one sample in a study of blood T cell repertoires in COVID-19. The assay was immunoSEQ multiplex PCR, and TCRdb's table has in-frame clones only and misses some. Among about 87,000 clones listed, about 79% were seen once. The sequencing input was peripheral blood. Receptor source: a woman aged 50 to 60 with acute or convalescent COVID-19.

The chain couples TRBV3-1 (or the pseudogene TRBV3-2) to TRBJ2-1, with 15 nucleotides matching TRBD2. This CDR3 has 16 residues. The germline V gene encodes CDR1 LGHDT and CDR2 YNNKEL (reference sequence). J gave up 6 bases and V 4 bases, and 4 bases lay outside the gene matches. CDR3 nucleotide sequence: TGTGCCAGCAGCCGAGGACTAGCGGGGGGGTCCAATGAGCAGTTCTTC. It translates to CASSRGLAGGSNEQFF.

The chain joins TRBV7-9 to TRBJ1-1; no clear D gene. Trimming took off 2 bases at V and 2 bases at J, with 9 bases between the two ends. The germline gives CDR1 SEHNR, CDR2 FQNEAQ (reference sequence). The CDR3 is made up of 14 amino acids. CDR3 DNA sequence: TGTGCCAGCAGCTTATCGAGTTTTAACACTGAAGCTTTCTTT. Protein product: CASSLSSFNTEAFF.

The chain has TRBV28 and TRBJ2-4, with D possibly being TRBD1 (5 bases). Trimming took off 2 bases at V and 9 bases at J, with 8 bases between the two ends. The CDR3 loop spans 12 amino acids. From germline, CDR1 is MDHEN and CDR2 SYDVKM. In DNA, the CDR3 is TGTGCCAGCAGTTTACAGGGTAGCATTCAGTACTTC. This sequence encodes CASSLQGSIQYF.

Turning to this clone: Other DNA sequences in this sample translate to the same CDR3. The genes are TRBV4-2 and TRBJ1-1, with D perhaps TRBD1 (6 bases). Germline V lookup: CDR1 LGHNA, CDR2 YNFKEQ. The V gene lost 2 bases and the J gene lost 0 bases, with 10 bases spanning the gap. CDR3 size: 15 residues. The CDR3 DNA reads TGTGCCAGCAGCCAACCCGACAGGTTGAACACTGAAGCTTTCTTT. The encoded protein is CASSQPDRLNTEAFF.

The rearrangement joins TRBV7-9 to TRBJ2-7, with TRBD1 matching over 9 bases. Per germline, CDR1 SEHNR and CDR2 FQNEAQ (reference sequence). V was clipped by 1 base and J by 6 bases; unmatched bases: 7. This CDR3 comprises 15 residues. CDR3 in amino acids: CASSLVGQGVSEQYF. The CDR3 DNA is TGTGCCAGCAGCTTAGTGGGACAGGGAGTTAGCGAGCAGTACTTC.

The V gene is TRBV28, the J gene TRBJ1-5; TRBD1 agrees at 8 bases. V shed 6 bases, J shed 8 bases, and the junction held 15 bases outside the gene matches. CDR1 is MDHEN, CDR2 SYDVKM, per germline. The CDR3 totals 16 residues. CDR3 sequence (DNA): TGTGCCAGCAGGGAACAGGGGGGATTATTGTCGAAGCCCCAGCATTTT. This gives the protein CASREQGGLLSKPQHF. The full variable domain, its missing parts supplied by reference TRBV28 and TRBJ1-5, is DVKVTQSSRYLVKRTGEKVFLECVQDMDHENMFWYRQDPGLGLRLIYFSYDVKMKEKGDIPEGYSVSREKKERFSLILESASTNQTSMYLCASREQGGLLSKPQHFGDGTRLSIL.

The chain combines TRBV28 with TRBJ1-4; D unclear. V shed 0 bases and J shed 7 bases, with 6 bases lying between them. The length of the CDR3 is 13 residues. The germline V gene has CDR1 MDHEN and CDR2 SYDVKM. CDR3 protein: CASSLWQREKLFF. The CDR3 DNA follows: TGTGCCAGCAGTTTATGGCAGCGTGAAAAACTGTTTTTT.

This chain connects TRBV28 to TRBJ2-7, with 8 bases aligning to TRBD2. With 6 bases clipped from V and 6 bases from J, the junction kept 7 bases outside the gene matches. This CDR3 contains 13 residues. Germline V lookup: CDR1 MDHEN, CDR2 SYDVKM. CDR3 protein: CASSSGTSTEQYF. The DNA of the CDR3 is TGTGCCAGCAGCTCCGGGACTAGTACCGAGCAGTACTTC.

The chain employs TRBV28 and TRBJ2-3, with D maybe TRBD1 (5 bases). V was pared by 4 bases and J by 4 bases, with 12 bases between. Germline values: CDR1 MDHEN, CDR2 SYDVKM. The CDR3 loop spans 14 amino acids. The CDR3 protein is CASSSPPGPDTQYF. CDR3 sequence (DNA): TGTGCCAGCAGTTCTCCCCCAGGGCCAGATACGCAGTATTTT.

The gene calls are TRBV27 and TRBJ2-6; 8 bases line up with TRBD1. This CDR3 comprises 18 residues. CDR1 MNHEY and CDR2 SMNVEV come from the germline V gene (reference sequence). Losses at the gene ends were 5 bases for V and 0 bases for J; bases not matched to a gene: 9. CDR3 loop: CASSTRTGLRSGANVLTF. The CDR3 DNA reads TGTGCCAGCAGTACCCGGACAGGGTTGCGCTCTGGGGCCAACGTCCTGACTTTC.

This CDR3 reads CATQATSGGNEQFF. CDR3 bases: TGTGCCACGCAGGCGACTAGCGGGGGAAATGAGCAGTTCTTC. The chain carries TRBV28 and TRBJ2-1; TRBD2 aligns across 12 bases. Germline-derived CDR1 and CDR2 are MDHEN and SYDVKM. The ends lost 10 bases at V and 7 bases at J; junction bases unmatched: 8. There are 14 residues in the CDR3.

This chain connects TRBV13 to TRBJ1-1, with a possible D match to TRBD1 (5 bases). The CDR3 extends over 15 amino acids. V was clipped by 0 bases and J by 3 bases, with 11 bases between them. Germline V CDR1 and CDR2: PRHDT, FYEKMQ (reference sequence). CDR3 residues: CASSLGRLGDTEAFF. CDR3 sequence (DNA): TGTGCCAGCAGCTTAGGCCGGTTAGGGGACACTGAAGCTTTCTTT.

This clone was seen a single time. The gene calls are TRBV6-2 or TRBV6-3 and TRBJ2-7, with 10 nucleotides matching TRBD1. Germline V gives CDR1 MNHEY, CDR2 SVGEGT. The CDR3 has 15 residues. Trimming at V came to 6 bases and at J to 4 bases, leaving 9 bases not matched to a gene. For the CDR3, the DNA is TGTGCCAGCAGCCCTTCACCGGACAGGGGGTACGAGCAGTACTTC. Its protein product is CASSPSPDRGYEQYF.

The chain is built from TRBV14 and TRBJ1-2, with TRBD1 as a possible D gene (6 bases). This CDR3 region has 13 residues. Between the trimmed V and J ends, which lost 4 bases and 5 bases, there was a span of 11 bases. CDR1 and CDR2 (germline): SGHDN, FVKESK. CDR3 sequence: CASSRQEWYGYTF. For the CDR3, the DNA is TGTGCCAGCAGCCGACAGGAATGGTATGGCTACACCTTC. Looking up the rest from reference TRBV14 and TRBJ1-2 gives the full variable domain: EAGVTQFPSHSVIEKGQTVTLRCDPISGHDNLYWYRRVMGKEIKFLLHFVKESKQDESGMPNNRFLAERTGGTYSTLKVQPAELEDSGVYFCASSRQEWYGYTFGSGTRLTVV.